This passage covers 26 T cell receptor beta chains from one sample sequenced in a study of blood T cell repertoires in COVID-19. Only in-frame clones appear in the TCRdb table, and some are missing; sequencing was by immunoSEQ multiplex PCR. The sample lists roughly 100,000 clones, more than 80% seen once, with around a tenth in the top ten. Material: peripheral blood. These receptors were collected from a woman aged 70-85 years with acute or convalescent COVID-19.

This clone has just a few counts. The CDR3 loop is CASSRRTSGSGVRTGELFF. CDR3 nucleotides: TGCGCCAGCAGCCGTCGGACTAGCGGGAGTGGGGTTAGGACCGGGGAGCTGTTTTTT. The J gene is TRBJ2-2, the V gene TRBV4-1; 13 positions match TRBD2. J was trimmed by 5 bases and V by 4 bases; bases with no gene match: 13. The germline V gene encodes CDR1 MGHRA and CDR2 YSYEKL. The CDR3 runs to 19 residues.

V and J are TRBV27 and TRBJ2-7, with 13 bases fitting TRBD2. Trimming at V came to 5 bases and at J to 6 bases, leaving 10 bases not matched to a gene. CDR1 is MNHEY, CDR2 SMNVEV, per germline (reference sequence). The CDR3 consists of 16 residues. The chain's CDR3 is CASSTLGLAGVSEQYF. For the CDR3, the DNA is TGTGCCAGCAGTACACTAGGACTAGCGGGAGTCTCCGAGCAGTACTTC.

The rearrangement joins TRBV11-2 to TRBJ2-1; D gene ambiguous. The CDR3 extends over 16 amino acids. CDR1 is SGHAT, CDR2 FQNNGV, per germline. Trimming removed 5 bases from V and 2 bases from J, with 16 bases in between. The CDR3 coding sequence is TGTGCCAGCAGCAGGCGGTTCAGTCCGACCTACAATGAGCAGTTCTTC. The encoded protein is CASSRRFSPTYNEQFF.

The chain is built from TRBV4-3 and TRBJ1-4, with 9 positions matching TRBD1. The CDR3 runs 14 residues. V lost 4 bases to trimming and J lost 6 bases; unmatched junction nucleotides: 3. Germline lookup yields CDR1 LGHNA and CDR2 YSLEER. The DNA for the CDR3 is TGCGCCAGCAGCCTCCGGACAGGGGATGAAAAACTGTTTTTT. Translation: CASSLRTGDEKLFF.

V usage is TRBV4-1 and J usage is TRBJ1-1; D is uncertain. The germline gives CDR1 MGHRA, CDR2 YSYEKL. V was pared by 5 bases and J by 0 bases, with 10 bases between. CDR3 length equals 14 residues. The CDR3 sequence is CASSEHPVNTEAFF. Here the CDR3 DNA reads TGCGCCAGCAGCGAGCACCCGGTGAACACTGAAGCTTTCTTT.

This chain joins TRBV5-8 and TRBJ2-5; TRBD1 is a possible D gene (5 bases). Deletions cut 5 bases from V and 5 bases from J, with 19 bases between. The CDR3 consists of 15 residues. Looked up from germline, CDR1 is SGHTS and CDR2 is YDEGEE. CDR3 amino acids: CASSMTDVEEETQYF. The CDR3 nucleotides are TGTGCCAGCAGTATGACAGATGTCGAGGAGGAGACCCAGTACTTC. Looking up the rest from reference TRBV5-8 and TRBJ2-5 gives the full variable domain: EAGVTQSPTHLIKTRGQQATLRCSPISGHTSVYWYQQALGLGLQFLLWYDEGEERNRGNFPPRFSGRQFPNYSSELNVNALELEDSALYLCASSMTDVEEETQYFGPGTRLLVL.

On this clone: Sequence at one end of the junction differs from germline and may be a read error. The genes are TRBV5-1 and TRBJ2-7; TRBD1 agrees at 7 bases. Per the germline V gene, CDR1 is SGHRS and CDR2 is YFSETQ. This CDR3 is built from 14 residues. In nucleotides, the CDR3 is TGCGCCAGAAGCTTGGGTTCAGGGGGCTACGAGCAGTACTTC. This encodes CARSLGSGGYEQYF.

The count of this clone is one. CDR3 loop: CASRRQGAHEQYF. For the CDR3, the DNA is TGTGCCAGCAGACGACAGGGGGCCCACGAGCAGTACTTC. This sequence joins TRBV28 and TRBJ2-7; 10 bases are shared with TRBD1. V lost 6 bases to trimming and J lost 5 bases; unmatched junction nucleotides: 4. Germline V gene data show CDR1 as MDHEN and CDR2 as SYDVKM. CDR3 length: 13 amino acids.

The V gene is TRBV7-6, the J gene TRBJ1-1, with 7 bases matching TRBD1. The CDR3 is made up of 15 amino acids. The V segment lost 5 bases and the J segment 1 base; nucleotides outside the gene matches: 7. Per germline, CDR1 SGHVS and CDR2 FNYEAQ. CDR3 in amino acids: CASSPGGTENTEAFF. The DNA for the CDR3 is TGTGCCAGCAGCCCAGGGGGGACAGAGAACACTGAAGCTTTCTTT.

The chain carries TRBV27 and TRBJ2-6, with a weak D call TRBD1 (6 bases). Germline V gene sequence: CDR1 MNHEY, CDR2 SMNVEV (reference sequence). This CDR3 is built from 15 residues. Trimming took off 3 bases at V and 4 bases at J, with 10 bases between the two ends. CDR3: CASSFTGPGANVLTF. The CDR3 coding sequence is TGTGCCAGCAGTTTCACAGGGCCGGGGGCCAACGTCCTGACTTTC.

J is TRBJ1-2 and V is TRBV6-2 or TRBV6-3, with 7 bases matching TRBD1. CDR1 is MNHEY and CDR2 is SVGEGT in the germline V gene. After removal of 2 bases from V and 3 bases from J, the junction contained 3 bases not matched to a gene. The CDR3 runs 14 residues. The DNA for the CDR3 is TGTGCCAGCAGTTACGCAGGGACAGACTATGGCTACACCTTC. This codes for CASSYAGTDYGYTF.

This clone was seen a handful of times. The genes are TRBV28 and TRBJ2-3; D is unclear. This CDR3 has 16 amino acids. Germline-derived CDR1 and CDR2 are MDHEN and SYDVKM. V was pared by 4 bases and J by 0 bases, with 14 bases between. Written as DNA, the CDR3 is TGTGCCAGCAGTTCCCTATCGACTGGTAGCACAGATACGCAGTATTTT. It codes for CASSSLSTGSTDTQYF.

This clone was observed once. The chain combines TRBV19 with TRBJ1-2; D call uncertain. The length of the CDR3 is 14 residues. Germline V gene sequence: CDR1 LNHDA, CDR2 SQIVND (reference sequence). The V and J ends lost 5 bases and 0 bases respectively, with 10 bases between them. CDR3 sequence (DNA): TGTGCCAGTAGTCGGGAAACAACTAACTATGGCTACACCTTC. Protein sequence: CASSRETTNYGYTF.

The chain joins TRBV27 to TRBJ2-7; the match to TRBD2 covers 8 bases. Trimming removed 5 bases from V and 7 bases from J; junction bases left unmatched: 16. Germline assignment: CDR1 MNHEY and CDR2 SMNVEV (reference sequence). The CDR3 loop spans 16 amino acids. The DNA of the CDR3 is TGTGCCAGCAGTCTGCTAAGGCCTAGCCGGGGGGGGGAGCAGTACTTC. Translating it yields CASSLLRPSRGGEQYF.

The V call is TRBV19, the J call TRBJ1-5, with unresolved D. The CDR3 runs 17 residues. V lost 7 bases and J lost 1, with 20 bases in between. Looked up from germline, CDR1 is LNHDA and CDR2 is SQIVND (reference sequence). CDR3 residues: CASNPPGAGVSNQPQHF. Here the CDR3 DNA reads TGTGCCAGTAACCCCCCCGGAGCGGGCGTGAGCAATCAGCCCCAGCATTTT.

V usage is TRBV3-1 (or the pseudogene TRBV3-2) and J usage is TRBJ2-2, with D perhaps TRBD2 (5 bases). CDR1 and CDR2 (germline): LGHDT, YNNKEL (reference sequence). This CDR3 spans 17 amino acids. V was clipped by 0 bases and J by 0 bases, with 11 bases between them. The CDR3 nucleotides read TGTGCCAGCAGCCAAGATGTCGGAGGTCCGAACACCGGGGAGCTGTTTTTT. Translation gives CASSQDVGGPNTGELFF.

The V and J genes are TRBV5-1 and TRBJ2-3; D not certain. Germline CDR1 is SGHRS and CDR2 is YFSETQ. The CDR3 consists of 15 residues. The ends were cut back, 2 bases at V and 6 bases at J, with 16 bases in the middle. DNA for the CDR3: TGCGCCAGCAGCTTCGCGAGCGCCCCCACGGATACGCAGTATTTT. Protein product: CASSFASAPTDTQYF. Looking up the rest from reference TRBV5-1 and TRBJ2-3 gives the full variable domain: KAGVTQTPRYLIKTRGQQVTLSCSPISGHRSVSWYQQTPGQGLQFLFEYFSETQRNKGNFPGRFSGRQFSNSRSEMNVSTLELGDSALYLCASSFASAPTDTQYFGPGTRLTVL.

The chain recombines TRBV3-1 (or the pseudogene TRBV3-2) with TRBJ1-5; 7 positions match TRBD1. CDR1 is LGHDT, CDR2 YNNKEL, per germline (reference sequence). This CDR3 spans 15 amino acids. The V and J ends lost 6 bases and 3 bases, in that order; junction bases with no gene match: 8. The CDR3 region has the DNA TGTGCCAGCAGTCCCGGGACAGCGATCAATCAGCCCCAGCATTTT. It encodes CASSPGTAINQPQHF.

This chain uses TRBV19 with TRBJ2-7, with D maybe TRBD2 (6 bases). V lost 2 bases, J lost 7 bases, and 15 bases lay in between. The CDR3 contains 14 residues. The V gene's germline CDR1 is LNHDA and CDR2 SQIVND (reference sequence). The chain's CDR3 is CASSINRDFGEQYF. The CDR3 DNA reads as TGTGCCAGTAGTATAAACCGGGACTTCGGGGAGCAGTACTTC.

This chain connects TRBV11-2 to TRBJ2-3, with D tentatively TRBD1 (6 bases). V lost 2 bases and J lost 6, with 12 bases in between. CDR1 is SGHAT, CDR2 FQNNGV, per germline. CDR3 length equals 14 residues. The CDR3 here is CASSLRQVRDTQYF. CDR3 coding DNA: TGTGCCAGCAGCTTAAGACAGGTCCGGGATACGCAGTATTTT. Together with reference TRBV11-2 and TRBJ2-3, the CDR3 gives the full variable domain: EAGVAQSPRYKIIEKRQSVAFWCNPISGHATLYWYQQILGQGPKLLIQFQNNGVVDDSQLPKDRFSAERLKGVDSTLKIQPAKLEDSAVYLCASSLRQVRDTQYFGPGTRLTVL.

The chain has TRBV5-1 and TRBJ2-3; 11 positions match TRBD2. Germline CDR1 SGHRS, CDR2 YFSETQ. Germline trimming cut 4 bases from V and 1 base from J; bases unmatched to any gene: 8. The CDR3 totals 17 residues. The CDR3 DNA reads TGCGCCAGCAGCCCTGGGGTACTAGCGGGGGGCACAGATACGCAGTATTTT. Translated: CASSPGVLAGGTDTQYF.

This clone was counted once. This chain connects TRBV19 to TRBJ1-4, with D hard to call. Trimming shortened V by 7 bases and J by 0 bases, and 12 bases separated the two germline ends. There are 15 residues in the CDR3. Germline CDR1 reads LNHDA; CDR2 reads SQIVND (reference sequence). As DNA, the CDR3 is TGTGCCAGTAAGAACAGACCTGCAACTAATGAAAAACTGTTTTTT. Protein product: CASKNRPATNEKLFF.

The V gene is TRBV4-1, the J gene TRBJ2-3; TRBD1 agrees at 11 bases. This CDR3 comprises 22 residues. Germline CDR1 and CDR2: MGHRA and YSYEKL. The trim removed 3 bases at V and 3 bases at J, leaving 23 bases unmatched. The CDR3: CASSQYPLPPPGTGGPTDTQYF. In DNA form, the CDR3 reads TGCGCCAGCAGCCAGTACCCCCTACCACCCCCCGGGACAGGGGGTCCTACAGATACGCAGTATTTT.

The chain employs TRBV4-3 and TRBJ1-5; D remains ambiguous. Germline V lookup: CDR1 LGHNA, CDR2 YSLEER. The CDR3 loop spans 14 amino acids. Between the trimmed V and J ends, which lost 1 base and 5 bases, there was a span of 9 bases. Here the CDR3 reads CASSQAWGDQPQHF. The CDR3 nucleotides read TGCGCCAGCAGCCAAGCGTGGGGAGATCAGCCCCAGCATTTT.

The V gene is TRBV3-1 (or the pseudogene TRBV3-2), the J gene TRBJ1-5, with 7 bases lining up with TRBD1. Losses at the gene ends were 1 base for V and 6 bases for J; bases not matched to a gene: 9. This CDR3 has 16 residues. In germline, CDR1 is LGHDT, CDR2 YNNKEL (reference sequence). The CDR3 loop is CASSQGIGGQSQPQHF. DNA of the CDR3: TGTGCCAGCAGCCAAGGGATAGGGGGCCAAAGTCAGCCCCAGCATTTT.

The gene calls are TRBV12-5 and TRBJ2-1; 13 positions agree with TRBD2. The CDR3 has 15 residues. With 2 bases clipped from V and 9 bases from J, the junction kept 4 bases outside the gene matches. Germline V lookup: CDR1 LGHNT, CDR2 FRNRAP. For the CDR3, the DNA is TGTGCTAGTGGTTTGATTGGACTAGCGGGAGTTGAGCAGTTCTTC. It is translated as CASGLIGLAGVEQFF.